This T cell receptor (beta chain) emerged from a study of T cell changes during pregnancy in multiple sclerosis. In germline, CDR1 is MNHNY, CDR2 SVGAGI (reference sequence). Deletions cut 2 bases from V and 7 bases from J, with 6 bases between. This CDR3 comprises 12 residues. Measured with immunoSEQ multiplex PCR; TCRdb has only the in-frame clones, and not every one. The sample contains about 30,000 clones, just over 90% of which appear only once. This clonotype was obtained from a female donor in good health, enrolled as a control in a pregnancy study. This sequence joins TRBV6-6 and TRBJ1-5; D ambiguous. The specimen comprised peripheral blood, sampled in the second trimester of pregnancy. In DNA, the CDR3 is TGTGCCAGCAGTTACACATGGCAGCCCCAGCATTTT. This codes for CASSYTWQPQHF.